This passage covers 5 T cell receptor beta chains from one sample sequenced in a study of post-analysis software for immune sequencing data. The antigens for these receptors are not known. Carried by the TCR beta cDNA libraries were unique molecular identifiers. In TCRdb, the PCR reads were re-called with MiXCR into one record per CDR3 protein. In the table there are about 810,000 distinct CDR3 sequences, about 57% of which are singletons. Study-wide results and caveats: Relative to controls, patients had 4 or 5 TRBV segments at higher frequency, with TRBV5-6, TRBV5-1 and TRBV20-1 among these.

Sequencing was carried out using blood. The receptor set was obtained from a girl between 5 and 17 years old with multiple sclerosis.

A few counts support this clonotype. The rearrangement uses TRBV7-9 and TRBJ2-4, with unresolved D. The CDR3 contains 13 residues. V lost 5 bases and J lost 15, with 20 bases in between. Looked up from germline, CDR1 is SEHNR and CDR2 is FQNEAQ (reference sequence). The CDR3 loop reads CASSPSDTASTYF. CDR3 in DNA: TGTGCCAGCAGCCCCTCAGACACGGCTAGTACGTACTTC.

The chain is built from TRBV5-1 and TRBJ2-1, with 11 bases fitting TRBD2. The germline CDR1 and CDR2 sequences are SGHRS and YFSETQ. This CDR3 contains 16 residues. The V segment lost 3 bases and the J segment 6 bases; nucleotides outside the gene matches: 8. The CDR3 DNA reads as TGCGCCAGCAGCTGGTCACTAGCGGGAGCTACCAATGAGCAGTTCTTC. Its protein is CASSWSLAGATNEQFF.

The chain links TRBV27 to TRBJ2-7; a possible D gene is TRBD1 (5 bases). The tail of the sequence fits TRBJ2-5 better, so the J call may be wrong. Germline assignment: CDR1 MNHEY and CDR2 SMNVEV (reference sequence). This CDR3 is 12 amino acids long. The DNA of the CDR3 is TGTGCCAGCAGGCAGGGCCAGGAGACCCAGTACTTC. The encoded protein is CASRQGQETQYF.

V gene TRBV20-1 combines with J gene TRBJ2-5, with D maybe TRBD2 (7 bases). The DNA end is a closer match to TRBJ2-7, so the J assignment may be wrong. Germline V gene sequence: CDR1 DFQATT, CDR2 SNEGSKA (reference sequence). The CDR3 has 16 residues. CDR3 amino acids: CSARGRGGGVEYEQYF. The CDR3 region has the DNA TGCAGTGCTAGGGGTCGGGGCGGGGGCGTAGAGTACGAGCAGTACTTC.

This clonotype was counted a single time. This chain joins TRBV6-5 and TRBJ1-1, with D possibly TRBD1 on 5 matching bases. The length of the CDR3 is 14 residues. The germline V gene encodes CDR1 MNHEY and CDR2 SVGAGI. Trimming pared 7 bases from V and 0 bases from J, leaving 12 bases between. The CDR3 DNA is TGTGCCAGCACCACCGACAGATTGAACACTGAAGCTTTCTTT. Translated, it gives CASTTDRLNTEAFF.